The present entry profiles one T cell receptor beta chain with its context. One end of the junction does not line up with germline, which may come from a read error. The entry originates in a study of tumor and adjacent non-tumor tissue in lung cancer. About the research overall: Patients were aged roughly 30 to 76, some 10 men and a handful of women, stage I to III.

This sample's RNA came from whole unsorted tissue. The normal lung tissue was taken more than 3 cm from the tumor edge. The CDR3 is 15 amino acids. CDR1 and CDR2 from the germline V gene are MNHNS and SASEGT. Three rounds of nested PCR, following a modified ARM-PCR protocol, produced the TCRbeta library. TCRdb processed the multiplex PCR reads anew with MiXCR; each CDR3 protein has one entry. The table lists over 80,000 distinct CDR3 sequences, more than 75% of them singletons. Sequencing used distant non-tumor lung tissue. This sequence joins TRBV6-1 and TRBJ2-7, with D unclear. The origin of this receptor is a woman between 45 and 60 years old with non-small cell lung cancer. CDR3 sequence reads: CTSSESPDISYEQYF. The CDR3 DNA reads TGTACCAGCAGTGAGTCCCCTGACATCTCCTACGAGCAGTACTTC.